This T cell receptor beta chain originates from a study of shared T cell receptors in the human thymus. TCRdb keeps only in-frame clones here, not all; method: immunoSEQ multiplex PCR. Of roughly 710,000 clones listed, approximately 85% are singletons. These records were also assigned to another study, of human thymus T cells. This second report adds: Serving as donors were healthy Finnish infants, each of whom was having open corrective surgery for congenital heart defects. Thymic resections from corrective heart surgery supplied the tissue. V and J gene usage appeared biased in thymic and blood repertoires. In unrelated individuals, thymic repertoires overlapped highly, according to related research.

Sequencing input: thymocytes. The receptor was derived from a girl under three years old with a congenital heart defect.

The chain's CDR3 is CASSLFVSHTNYGYTF. CDR3 DNA sequence: TGTGCCAGCAGCTTATTTGTGAGTCATACTAACTATGGCTACACCTTC. V is TRBV7-9 and J is TRBJ1-2; no clear D gene. This CDR3 contains 16 residues. The germline V and J ends were trimmed by 2 bases and 0 bases, with 13 bases remaining between them. Germline lookup yields CDR1 SEHNR and CDR2 FQNEAQ (reference sequence).